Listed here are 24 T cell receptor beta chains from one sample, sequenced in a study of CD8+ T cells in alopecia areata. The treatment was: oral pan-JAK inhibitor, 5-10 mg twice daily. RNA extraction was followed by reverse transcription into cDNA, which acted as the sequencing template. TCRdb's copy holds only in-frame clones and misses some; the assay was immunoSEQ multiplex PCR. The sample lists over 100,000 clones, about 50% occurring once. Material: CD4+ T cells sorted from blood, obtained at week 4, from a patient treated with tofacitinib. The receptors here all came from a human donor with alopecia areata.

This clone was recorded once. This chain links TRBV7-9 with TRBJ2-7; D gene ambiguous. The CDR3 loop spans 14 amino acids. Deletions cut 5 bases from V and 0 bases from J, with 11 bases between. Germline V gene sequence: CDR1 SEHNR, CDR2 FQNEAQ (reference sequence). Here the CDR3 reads CASSPGLSSYEQYF. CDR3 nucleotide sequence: TGTGCCAGCAGCCCGGGTCTCAGCTCCTACGAGCAGTACTTC.

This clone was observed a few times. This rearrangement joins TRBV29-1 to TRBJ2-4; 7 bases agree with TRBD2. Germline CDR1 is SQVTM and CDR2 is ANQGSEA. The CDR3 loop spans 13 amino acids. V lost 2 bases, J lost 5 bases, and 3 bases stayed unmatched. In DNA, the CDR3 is TGCAGCGTTGAATCCGGACTAGAAAACATTCAGTACTTC. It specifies CSVESGLENIQYF.

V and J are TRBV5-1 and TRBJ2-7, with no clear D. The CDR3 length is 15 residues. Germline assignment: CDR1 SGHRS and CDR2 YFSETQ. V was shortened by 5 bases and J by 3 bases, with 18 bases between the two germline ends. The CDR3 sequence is CASRSTVGSYYEQYF. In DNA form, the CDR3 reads TGCGCCAGCAGGTCCACGGTGGGGTCATACTACGAGCAGTACTTC.

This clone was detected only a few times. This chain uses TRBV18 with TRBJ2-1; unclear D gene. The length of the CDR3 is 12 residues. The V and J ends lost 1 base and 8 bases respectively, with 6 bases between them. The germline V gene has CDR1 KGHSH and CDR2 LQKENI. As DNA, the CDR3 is TGTGCCAGCTCACCACTCACCGATGAGCAGTTCTTC. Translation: CASSPLTDEQFF. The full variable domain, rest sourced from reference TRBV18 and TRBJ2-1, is NAGVMQNPRHLVRRRGQEARLRCSPMKGHSHVYWYRQLPEEGLKFMVYLQKENIIDESGMPKERFSAEFPKEGPSILRIQQVVRGDSAAYFCASSPLTDEQFFGPGTRLTVL.

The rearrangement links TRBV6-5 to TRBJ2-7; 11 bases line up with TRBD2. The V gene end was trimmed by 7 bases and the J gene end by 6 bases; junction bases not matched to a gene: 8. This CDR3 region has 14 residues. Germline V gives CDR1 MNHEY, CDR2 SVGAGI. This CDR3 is CASKQGTSGVEQYF. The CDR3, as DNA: TGTGCCAGCAAACAAGGGACTAGCGGAGTCGAGCAGTACTTC.

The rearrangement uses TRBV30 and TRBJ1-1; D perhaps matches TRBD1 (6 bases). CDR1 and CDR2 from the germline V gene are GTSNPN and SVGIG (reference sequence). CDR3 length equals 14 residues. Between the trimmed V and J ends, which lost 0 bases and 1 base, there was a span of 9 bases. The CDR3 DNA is TGTGCCTGGAGTGTAGGGGGGACGAACACTGAAGCTTTCTTT. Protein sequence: CAWSVGGTNTEAFF.

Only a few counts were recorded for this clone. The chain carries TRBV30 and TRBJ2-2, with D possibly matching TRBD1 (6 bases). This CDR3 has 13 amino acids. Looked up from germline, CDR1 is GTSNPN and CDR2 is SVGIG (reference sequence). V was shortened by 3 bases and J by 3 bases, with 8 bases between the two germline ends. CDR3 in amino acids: CAWRGTYTGELFF. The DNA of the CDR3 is TGTGCCTGGAGGGGGACATACACCGGGGAGCTGTTTTTT.

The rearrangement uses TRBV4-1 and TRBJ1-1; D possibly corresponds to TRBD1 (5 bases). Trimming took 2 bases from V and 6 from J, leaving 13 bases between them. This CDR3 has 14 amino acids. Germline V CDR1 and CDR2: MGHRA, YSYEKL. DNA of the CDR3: TGCGCCAGCAGCCAAACGGGACCGCTCGCTGAAGCTTTCTTT. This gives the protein CASSQTGPLAEAFF.

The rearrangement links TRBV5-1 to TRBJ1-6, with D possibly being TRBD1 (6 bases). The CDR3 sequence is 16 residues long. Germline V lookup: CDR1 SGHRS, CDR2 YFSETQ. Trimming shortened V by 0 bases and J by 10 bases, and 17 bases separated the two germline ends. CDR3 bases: TGCGCCAGCAGCTTGGTTCAGGGGAGGTGGGGATCACCCCTCCACTTT. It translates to CASSLVQGRWGSPLHF.

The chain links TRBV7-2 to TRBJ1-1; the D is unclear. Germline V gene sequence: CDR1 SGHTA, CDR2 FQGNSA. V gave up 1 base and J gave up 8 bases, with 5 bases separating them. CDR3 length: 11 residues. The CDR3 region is CASSLGGEAFF. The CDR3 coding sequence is TGTGCCAGCAGCTTAGGAGGGGAAGCTTTCTTT. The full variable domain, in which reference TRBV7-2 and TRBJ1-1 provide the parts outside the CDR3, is GAGVSQSPSNKVTEKGKDVELRCDPISGHTALYWYRQSLGQGLEFLIYFQGNSAPDKSGLPSDRFSAERTGGSVSTLTIQRTQQEDSAVYLCASSLGGEAFFGQGTRLTVV.

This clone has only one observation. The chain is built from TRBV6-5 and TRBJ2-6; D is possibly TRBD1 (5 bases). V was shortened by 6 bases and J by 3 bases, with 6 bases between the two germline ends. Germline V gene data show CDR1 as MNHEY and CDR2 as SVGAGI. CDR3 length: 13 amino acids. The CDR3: CASRGLGANVLTF. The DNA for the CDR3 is TGTGCCAGCAGGGGGCTTGGGGCCAACGTCCTGACTTTC.

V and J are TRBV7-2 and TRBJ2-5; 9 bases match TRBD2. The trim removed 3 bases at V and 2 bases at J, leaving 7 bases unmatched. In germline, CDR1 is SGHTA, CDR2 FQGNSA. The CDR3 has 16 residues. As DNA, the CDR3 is TGTGCCAGCAGCTTCTTGCTAGCGGGGCTACAAGAGACCCAGTACTTC. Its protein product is CASSFLLAGLQETQYF.

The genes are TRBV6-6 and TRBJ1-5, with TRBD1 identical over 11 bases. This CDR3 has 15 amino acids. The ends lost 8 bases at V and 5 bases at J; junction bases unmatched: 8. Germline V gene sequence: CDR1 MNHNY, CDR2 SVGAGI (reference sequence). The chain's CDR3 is CASCSGQGADQPQHF. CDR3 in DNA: TGTGCCAGCTGCTCAGGACAGGGGGCGGATCAGCCCCAGCATTTT.

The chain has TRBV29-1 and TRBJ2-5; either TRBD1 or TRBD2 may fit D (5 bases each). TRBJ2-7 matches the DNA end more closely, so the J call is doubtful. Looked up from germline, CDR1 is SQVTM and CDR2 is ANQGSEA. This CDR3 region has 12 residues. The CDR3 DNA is TGCAGCGTTGAGGGGGTATCCCGCGAGCAGTACTTC. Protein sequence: CSVEGVSREQYF.

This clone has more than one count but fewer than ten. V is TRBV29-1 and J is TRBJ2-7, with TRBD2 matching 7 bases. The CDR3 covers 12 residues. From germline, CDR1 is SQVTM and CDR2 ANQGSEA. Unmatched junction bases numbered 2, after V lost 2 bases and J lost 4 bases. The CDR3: CSVELAAYEQYF. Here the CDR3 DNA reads TGCAGCGTTGAACTAGCGGCGTACGAGCAGTACTTC.

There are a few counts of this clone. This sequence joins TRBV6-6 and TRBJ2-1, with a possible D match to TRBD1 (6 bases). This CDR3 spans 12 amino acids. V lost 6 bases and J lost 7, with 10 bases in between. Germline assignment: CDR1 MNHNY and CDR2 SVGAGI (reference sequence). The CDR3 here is CASRVQGNEQFF. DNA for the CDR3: TGTGCCAGCAGAGTACAGGGTAATGAGCAGTTCTTC.

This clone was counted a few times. CDR3 bases: TGTGCCAGCAGTTCCTTGACGGGTTTAAACATTCAGTACTTC. Amino acid sequence: CASSSLTGLNIQYF. This chain links TRBV27 with TRBJ2-4; no clear D gene. Germline V gives CDR1 MNHEY, CDR2 SMNVEV (reference sequence). Between the trimmed V and J ends, which lost 4 bases and 6 bases, there was a span of 13 bases. The CDR3 loop spans 14 amino acids.

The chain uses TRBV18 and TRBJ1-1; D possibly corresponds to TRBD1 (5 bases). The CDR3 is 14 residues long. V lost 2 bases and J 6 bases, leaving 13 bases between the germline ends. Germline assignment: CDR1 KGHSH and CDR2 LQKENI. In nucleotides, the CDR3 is TGTGCCAGCTCACCAGGGGGTAGTTCATCTGAAGCTTTCTTT. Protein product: CASSPGGSSSEAFF.

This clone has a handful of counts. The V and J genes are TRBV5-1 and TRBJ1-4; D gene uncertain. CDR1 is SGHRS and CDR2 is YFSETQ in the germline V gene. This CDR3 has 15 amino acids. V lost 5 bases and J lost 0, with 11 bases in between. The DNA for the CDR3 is TGCGCCAGCAGAGTATCCCCTGCAACTAATGAAAAACTGTTTTTT. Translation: CASRVSPATNEKLFF.

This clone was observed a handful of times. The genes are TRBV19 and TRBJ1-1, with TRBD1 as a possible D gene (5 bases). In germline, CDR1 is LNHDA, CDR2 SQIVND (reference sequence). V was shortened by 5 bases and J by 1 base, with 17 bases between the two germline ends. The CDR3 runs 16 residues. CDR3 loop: CASSVGAGRRNTEAFF. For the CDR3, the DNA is TGTGCCAGTAGTGTTGGCGCAGGGCGTCGGAACACTGAAGCTTTCTTT.

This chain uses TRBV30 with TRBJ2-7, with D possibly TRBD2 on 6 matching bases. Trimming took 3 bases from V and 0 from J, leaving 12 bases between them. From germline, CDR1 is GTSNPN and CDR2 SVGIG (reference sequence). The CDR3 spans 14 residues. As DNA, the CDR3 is TGTGCCTGGAGAGAGGCGGGAATCTCCTACGAGCAGTACTTC. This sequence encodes CAWREAGISYEQYF.

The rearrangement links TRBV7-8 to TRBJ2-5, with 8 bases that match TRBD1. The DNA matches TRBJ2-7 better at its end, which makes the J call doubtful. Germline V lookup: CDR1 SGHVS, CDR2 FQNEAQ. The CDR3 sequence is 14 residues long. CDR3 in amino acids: CASSWTGSSYEQYF. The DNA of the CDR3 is TGTGCCAGCAGCTGGACAGGGAGCTCCTACGAGCAGTACTTC.

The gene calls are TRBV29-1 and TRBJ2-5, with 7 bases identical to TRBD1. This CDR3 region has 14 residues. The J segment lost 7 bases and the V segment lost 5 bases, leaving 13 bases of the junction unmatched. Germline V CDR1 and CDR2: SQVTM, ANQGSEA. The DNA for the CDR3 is TGCAGCGTTCAACAATCCGAGGGGGCCGGGACCCAGTACTTC. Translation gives CSVQQSEGAGTQYF.

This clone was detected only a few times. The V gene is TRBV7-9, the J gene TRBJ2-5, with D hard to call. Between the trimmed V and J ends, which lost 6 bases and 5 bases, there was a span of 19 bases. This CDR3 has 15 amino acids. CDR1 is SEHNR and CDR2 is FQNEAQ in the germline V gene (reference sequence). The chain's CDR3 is CASRPNSRESETQYF. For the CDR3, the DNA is TGTGCCAGCAGACCAAACAGCAGAGAGTCGGAGACCCAGTACTTC.